This T cell receptor (beta chain) was captured in a study of T cells in Graves' hyperthyroidism and ophthalmopathy (dated by TCRdb to about 2019). With regard to the full study: Peripheral blood samples were taken at initial diagnosis, before any treatment was given. A discovery cohort of fewer than 110 patients, about 40 with Graves' ophthalmopathy and 55 to 65 with stable Graves' hyperthyroidism, was used to find distinguishing TCR V-J signatures. Prospective prediction of ophthalmopathy was tested in an independent validation cohort consisting of fewer than 20 hyperthyroidism patients and around 16 patients who later progressed to ophthalmopathy. For training and testing, the 100 patients in the discovery cohort were randomly divided in a 7:3 ratio. The study also compared thyroid tissue and blood T-cell repertoires from more than five Graves' hyperthyroidism patients. Once sampling was done, hyperthyroidism patients were given methimazole at a starting dose of 30 mg daily, whereas ophthalmopathy patients were given high-dose intravenous methylprednisolone. The paper reports TCR Vbeta CDR3 sequencing of roughly 140 peripheral blood samples: approximately 41 ophthalmopathy, around 80 hyperthyroidism and around 17 progressor patients. What the work shows at the level of the full study, not this receptor alone: No statistical method was used to set the sample size in advance, and investigators knew the group allocation. In validation, the model predicted progression to ophthalmopathy a median of approximately 6.6 months before onset, with around 70% sensitivity and 72.22% specificity. In cross-validation, a model built on a 13 V-J signature told ophthalmopathy apart from stable hyperthyroidism with approximately 90% sensitivity and roughly 83% specificity, and in testing the same model reached 80%/75%. Most expanded thyroid clonotypes (frequency above 0.001) were also detected in blood, suggesting blood repertoires may reflect thyroid immune responses.

The TCR beta CDR3 regions were amplified from the RNA transcripts. For the first round of RT-PCR on the TCR CDR3, the HTBI primer set was used together with the Qiagen OneStep RT-PCR kit. The libraries were constructed in a second round of multiplex PCR and then size-selected and purified. Sequencing of the libraries was done on an Illumina HiSeq2000 using paired-end 100 bp reads. Processing in the source paper ran as follows. SOAPnuke was used to process the raw data, removing reads that contained adapters or uncalled bases, had a mean Phred below 15, or lacked an exact match to the constant primer or identifier. COPE v1.2.5 was used to merge the high-quality paired reads, and each unique nucleotide sequence was defined as a clonotype. MiTCR v1.1 was used to align the clonotypes against IMGT TRBV, TRBD and TRBJ reference segments. Analysis was restricted to V-J combinations with a frequency above 0.0001, which covered roughly 99% of repertoires. A TCS score was defined as the ratio between F50 (clonal expansion) and ExV (chaos), using BLOSUM62-based TCRdist between CDR3 peptides within each V-J. Welch's t-statistics and random forest reduced 450 to 600 V-J features to under 15, which were used in a naive Bayes classifier (R e1071). TCRdb reran the public reads through fastp at Q25 and MiXCR, keeping productive beta chains. Every entry covers one CDR3 protein and lists the most common genes and DNA from its rows. TCRdb, not the original authors, processed these V and J calls. Recorded for this sample are about 560,000 distinct CDR3 sequences; over 15% of them occurred a single time. Around 19% of the sample is in the top ten clones.

There are 15 amino acids in the CDR3, from cysteine to phenylalanine inclusive. The read is trimmed to its CDR3 DNA, 45 bases read in frame from base 1. A distance of 10 bases separates the germline ends of V and J, which lose 2 bases and 0 bases respectively. Based on the germline V gene, the CDR1 and CDR2 sequences are SNHLY and FYNNEI. Stable Graves' hyperthyroidism was defined as the absence of progression to ophthalmopathy over 18 months of follow-up. Hyperthyroidism patients were newly diagnosed, had a disease duration of under 2 months, and were aged 18 to 65 years. The study excluded patients with uncontrolled infections, other autoimmune diseases, pregnancy or lactation. Diagnoses were based on clinical symptoms, serum thyroxine and TRAb, thyroid ultrasound and orbital computed tomography. PBMCs were isolated from approximately 10 ml of fresh peripheral blood by Ficoll-Paque density gradient centrifugation. Total RNA was extracted with Trizol reagent, and quality was checked on an Agilent 2100 Bioanalyzer.

In this sample, this clonotype turned up many times. Its antigen remains undetermined. It has no much larger one-base neighbor in the sample; base qualities were not kept. The sequenced sample was blood. This chain joins TRBV2 to TRBJ1-2; the D segment cannot be called with confidence. This clonotype originated in a woman under 30 with Graves' hyperthyroidism. The nucleotide sequence reads as follows: TGTGCCAGCAGTGAACGGCCCACAGCTAACTATGGCTACACCTTC. Protein translation: CASSERPTANYGYTF.